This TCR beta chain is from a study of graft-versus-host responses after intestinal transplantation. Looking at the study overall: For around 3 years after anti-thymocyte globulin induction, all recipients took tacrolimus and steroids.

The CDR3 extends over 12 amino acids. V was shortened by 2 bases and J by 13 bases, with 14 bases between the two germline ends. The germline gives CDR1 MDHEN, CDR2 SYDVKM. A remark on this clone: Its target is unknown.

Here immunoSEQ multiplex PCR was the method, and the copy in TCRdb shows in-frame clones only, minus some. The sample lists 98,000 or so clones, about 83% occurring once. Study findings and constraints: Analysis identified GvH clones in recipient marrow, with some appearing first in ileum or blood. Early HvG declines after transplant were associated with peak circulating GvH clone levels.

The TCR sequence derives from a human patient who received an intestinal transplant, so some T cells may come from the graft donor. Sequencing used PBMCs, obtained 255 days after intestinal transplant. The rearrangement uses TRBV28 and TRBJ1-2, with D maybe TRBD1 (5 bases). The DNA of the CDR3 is TGTGCCAGCAGTTTAACGACAGCCCCACGCACCTTC. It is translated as CASSLTTAPRTF.